The present TCR beta chain was sequenced within a study of T cells after yellow fever vaccination. Germline V lookup: CDR1 SGHAT, CDR2 FQNNGV. V was trimmed by 1 base and J by 0 bases, leaving 7 bases between them. The CDR3 sequence is 15 residues long. Points from the study as a whole: When the response was secondary, it was weaker but reached its peak faster, day 5 versus 15. Abundant bulk-population clonotypes could contaminate the FACS-sorted repertoires. Once the booster was given, most primary-vaccination clones reappeared, at about 96% for CD4 and roughly 91% for CD8.

Production of TCR cDNA was by 5'RACE template switching, which also added a universal primer site and UMIs. TCRdb analysed the 5' RACE reads with MiXCR anew, one entry per CDR3 protein. The sample shows hundreds of thousands of distinct CDR3 sequences, roughly 14% of them seen only once. As concerns this clonotype: Antigen specificity is unknown.

The chain carries TRBV11-2 and TRBJ1-3; D gene unclear. The sequences come from PBMCs, collected on the day of the yellow fever booster vaccination. This sequence originates from a man aged 25 to 40 who received the YFV17D yellow fever vaccine. CDR3 loop: CASSLGQNSGNTIYF. CDR3 nucleotides: TGTGCCAGCAGCTTAGGGCAGAACTCTGGAAACACCATATATTTT.